Below, 24 T cell receptor beta chains from the same sample are listed, as sequenced in a study of post-analysis software for immune sequencing data (dated by TCRdb to between 2014 and 2016). Their antigens remain unidentified. The method behind the library was PCR. These reads were obtained on an Illumina HiSeq 2500. Unique molecular identifiers were incorporated into TCR beta cDNA libraries to reduce PCR and sequencing biases. Using fastp at Q25 and MiXCR, TCRdb reprocessed the public reads and kept productive beta chains. Entries are consolidated by CDR3 protein sequence, retaining the most common genes and DNA. The sample table shows 700,000 to 800,000 distinct CDR3 sequences, and just under 30% are seen once. The ten biggest clones cover roughly 0.57% of the sample. Points the paper makes about the study in general: Roughly 5 TRBV segments, including TRBV5-6, TRBV5-1 and TRBV20-1, were significantly more frequent in patients than controls.

The specimen was blood. The receptors were gathered from a girl aged 10 to 17 with multiple sclerosis.

This clonotype was found a few times. V and J are TRBV20-1 and TRBJ2-3, with 12 bases aligning to TRBD2. CDR1 and CDR2 (germline): DFQATT, SNEGSKA (reference sequence). This CDR3 is 14 amino acids long. V gave up 3 bases and J gave up 11 bases; unmatched junction bases: 9. In DNA, the CDR3 is TGCAGTGCTAGTCCTACTAGCGGGAGGCCCTGGCAGTATTTT. This translates into CSASPTSGRPWQYF.

This chain uses TRBV2 with TRBJ1-6, with unresolved D. Trimming took 5 bases from V and 10 from J, leaving 12 bases between them. The CDR3 length is 13 residues. Germline-derived CDR1 and CDR2 are SNHLY and FYNNEI. As DNA, the CDR3 is TGTGCCAGCAGTCAGGTCCAGGAGTCACCCCTCCACTTT. It encodes CASSQVQESPLHF.

This clonotype occurred a few times. The rearrangement uses TRBV7-2 and TRBJ2-1; TRBD2 is a possible D gene (5 bases). This CDR3 is built from 16 residues. Between the trimmed V and J ends, which lost 0 bases and 9 bases, there was a span of 18 bases. CDR1 and CDR2 from the germline V gene are SGHTA and FQGNSA. CDR3 sequence reads: CASSLAILVGGGEQFF. CDR3 DNA: TGTGCCAGCAGCTTAGCCATACTAGTCGGTGGCGGTGAGCAGTTCTTC. Full variable domain (remainder filled in from reference TRBV7-2 and TRBJ2-1): GAGVSQSPSNKVTEKGKDVELRCDPISGHTALYWYRQSLGQGLEFLIYFQGNSAPDKSGLPSDRFSAERTGGSVSTLTIQRTQQEDSAVYLCASSLAILVGGGEQFFGPGTRLTVL.

Comment on this clonotype: The junction and the germline gene differ at one end; a read error may be behind it. The chain is built from TRBV28 and TRBJ2-5; the D gene is possibly TRBD1 (6 bases). The length of the CDR3 is 13 residues. Germline-derived CDR1 and CDR2 are MDHEN and SYDVKM. CDR3 sequence: CASSRTGLETQNF. CDR3 nucleotides: TGTGCCAGCAGTCGAACAGGGTTGGAGACCCAGAACTTC.

V and J are TRBV5-1 and TRBJ2-4, with D perhaps being TRBD1 or TRBD2 (5 bases each). The V end was cut by 8 bases, the J end by 10 bases, with 19 bases between. This CDR3 has 13 amino acids. Germline CDR1 and CDR2: SGHRS and YFSETQ. CDR3 nucleotides: TGCGCCAGTAAACTCGGGGCGGATGGAATTCAGTACTTC. This encodes CASKLGADGIQYF.

This clonotype was observed many times. The gene calls are TRBV29-1 and TRBJ2-3; 7 positions match TRBD2. Unmatched junction bases numbered 4, after V lost 3 bases and J lost 1 base. Germline CDR1 is SQVTM and CDR2 is ANQGSEA. There are 14 residues in the CDR3. CDR3 loop: CSVEAGAGTDTQYF. CDR3 DNA sequence: TGCAGCGTTGAGGCGGGAGCAGGCACAGATACGCAGTATTTT.

Only a few counts were recorded for this clonotype. This chain uses TRBV12-3 or TRBV12-4 with TRBJ2-7; TRBD2 aligns across 12 bases. The CDR3 loop spans 16 amino acids. The junction had 8 bases not matched to a gene; V was cut back by 6 bases and J by 2 bases. The CDR3: CASRSLAGGGTYEQYF. The CDR3 DNA reads as TGTGCCAGCAGATCACTAGCGGGAGGCGGGACCTACGAGCAGTACTTC.

The J gene is TRBJ1-1, the V gene TRBV27; D remains unclear. This CDR3 has 13 amino acids. Germline loops: CDR1 MNHEY, CDR2 SMNVEV (reference sequence). The ends were cut back, 4 bases at V and 8 bases at J, with 14 bases in the middle. The chain's CDR3 is CASSSSPRREAFF. Written as DNA, the CDR3 is TGTGCCAGCAGTTCGAGTCCCAGGCGGGAAGCTTTCTTT.

About this clonotype: A much larger clone is a single base away; this may be a read error. The V call is TRBV4-2, the J call TRBJ2-3, with D maybe TRBD2 (5 bases). Per germline, CDR1 LGHNA and CDR2 YNFKEQ. There are 12 residues in the CDR3. CDR3: CAGSQGSSSQYF. The CDR3 region has the DNA TGTGCCGGCAGCCAAGGGTCTAGCTCGCAGTATTTT.

In its sample, this clonotype was seen many times. The V call is TRBV29-1, the J call TRBJ2-7, with TRBD1 identical over 7 bases. V dropped 6 bases and J dropped 3; count of bases not matched to a gene: 5. This CDR3 is built from 12 residues. Germline CDR1 and CDR2: SQVTM and ANQGSEA. The CDR3: CSVGDRVYEQYF. The CDR3 bases are TGCAGCGTGGGCGACAGGGTCTACGAGCAGTACTTC.

The chain is built from TRBV7-2 and TRBJ2-3, with D possibly matching TRBD1 (6 bases). The CDR3 length is 15 residues. Trimming removed 2 bases from V and 2 bases from J, with 11 bases in between. The germline CDR1 and CDR2 sequences are SGHTA and FQGNSA. CDR3 region: CASSLFGQHTDTQYF. The CDR3 nucleotides are TGTGCCAGCAGCTTATTCGGACAGCACACAGATACGCAGTATTTT.

V is TRBV6-6 and J is TRBJ1-6; TRBD1 might be the D (5 bases). The CDR3 has 16 amino acids. V was clipped by 7 bases and J by 2 bases, with 15 bases between them. The germline gives CDR1 MNHNY, CDR2 SVGAGI (reference sequence). The CDR3 loop reads CASNTKGPTYNSPLHF. The CDR3 DNA reads TGTGCCAGCAATACCAAGGGGCCCACCTATAATTCACCCCTCCACTTT.

The chain carries TRBV9 and TRBJ2-5, with D uncertain. Germline assignment: CDR1 SGDLS and CDR2 YYNGEE. The CDR3 has 12 residues. Between the trimmed V and J ends, which lost 4 bases and 5 bases, there was a span of 9 bases. CDR3 DNA sequence: TGTGCCAGCAGCCCCGCTACGGAGACCCAGTACTTC. Its protein is CASSPATETQYF. The variable domain in full, completed from reference TRBV9 and TRBJ2-5, reads DSGVTQTPKHLITATGQRVTLRCSPRSGDLSVYWYQQSLDQGLQFLIQYYNGEERAKGNILERFSAQQFPDLHSELNLSSLELGDSALYFCASSPATETQYFGPGTRLLVL.

V and J are TRBV5-1 and TRBJ2-7; 11 positions match TRBD2. The CDR3 totals 15 residues. The germline V gene encodes CDR1 SGHRS and CDR2 YFSETQ. V gave up 4 bases and J gave up 7 bases; unmatched junction bases: 10. CDR3 nucleotides: TGCGCCAGCAGCCAACTAGCGGGAGTAAGAAATGAGCAGTACTTC. Encoded protein: CASSQLAGVRNEQYF.

The rearrangement uses TRBV29-1 and TRBJ1-1, with TRBD1 matching over 9 bases. Germline CDR1 SQVTM, CDR2 ANQGSEA. This CDR3 comprises 17 residues. The V segment lost 7 bases and the J segment 5 bases; nucleotides outside the gene matches: 20. Written as DNA, the CDR3 is TGCAGCGGCGAGCCACGACAGGGGGGAGGTGAAAGTACTGAAGCTTTCTTT. Translated: CSGEPRQGGGESTEAFF.

This chain joins TRBV7-2 and TRBJ1-5; 8 nucleotides agree with TRBD1. In germline, CDR1 is SGHTA, CDR2 FQGNSA. The CDR3 is 16 residues long. V shed 4 bases and J 5 bases; nucleotides not matched to a gene: 10. The CDR3 reads CASSSMDRVKDQPQHF. In DNA, the CDR3 is TGTGCCAGCAGCTCGATGGACAGGGTCAAGGATCAGCCCCAGCATTTT.

Worth noting for this clonotype: The junction departs from germline at one end; a sequencing error may be responsible. This rearrangement joins TRBV7-9 to TRBJ1-2; 8 bases are a match to TRBD1. CDR1 and CDR2 from the germline V gene are SEHNR and FQNEAQ (reference sequence). The CDR3 length is 14 residues. The CDR3 here is CAGSNFATGVGCTF. CDR3 coding DNA: TGTGCCGGCAGCAACTTCGCGACAGGGGTTGGCTGCACCTTC.

A few counts support this clonotype. The chain joins TRBV29-1 to TRBJ2-7; D is undetermined. The CDR3 totals 13 residues. Germline V gene sequence: CDR1 SQVTM, CDR2 ANQGSEA. Between the trimmed V and J ends, which lost 7 bases and 4 bases, there was a span of 17 bases. The CDR3 spells CSAVSLVGYEQYF. The CDR3 bases are TGCAGCGCCGTTTCGTTAGTAGGGTACGAGCAGTACTTC.

Remarks on this clonotype: A much larger clonotype is one base distant, so this may be a read error. The rearrangement links TRBV20-1 to TRBJ1-5; a possible D gene is TRBD1 (5 bases). The CDR3 consists of 14 residues. In germline, CDR1 is DFQATT, CDR2 SNEGSKA (reference sequence). The CDR3 sequence is CSASRDTSNQPRHF. For the CDR3, the DNA is TGCAGTGCTAGCAGGGATACGAGCAATCAGCCCCGGCATTTT.

This clonotype has just a few counts. The gene calls are TRBV4-2 and TRBJ2-3; D could derive from TRBD1 or TRBD2 (6 bases each). Looked up from germline, CDR1 is LGHNA and CDR2 is YNFKEQ. The CDR3 spans 16 residues. The V end lost 1 base, the J end lost 5 bases, and 16 bases lay between the germline ends. Here the CDR3 DNA reads TGTGCCAGCAGCCAAGTCGGGGGCCCCCTAGGAGATACGCAGTATTTT. Its protein product is CASSQVGGPLGDTQYF.

The chain has TRBV6-2 or TRBV6-3 and TRBJ2-7; D gene uncertain. Trimming took off 0 bases at V and 1 base at J, with 10 bases between the two ends. This CDR3 spans 15 amino acids. CDR1 and CDR2 from the germline V gene are MNHEY and SVGEGT. The CDR3 region is CASSYSSVVSYEQYF. CDR3 DNA sequence: TGTGCCAGCAGTTACTCTTCGGTAGTGTCCTACGAGCAGTACTTC.

In this sample, this clonotype turned up a few times. V gene TRBV20-1 combines with J gene TRBJ2-7, with TRBD1 identical over 7 bases. V shed 0 bases, J shed 2 bases, and the junction held 7 bases outside the gene matches. The CDR3 extends over 15 amino acids. Per the germline V gene, CDR1 is DFQATT and CDR2 is SNEGSKA (reference sequence). The CDR3 region is CSARDRIGGPYEQYF. CDR3 nucleotides: TGCAGTGCTAGAGATAGGATAGGGGGCCCCTACGAGCAGTACTTC.

The rearrangement joins TRBV6-6 to TRBJ1-1; TRBD1 agrees at 10 bases. Looked up from germline, CDR1 is MNHNY and CDR2 is SVGAGI (reference sequence). After removal of 5 bases from V and 0 bases from J, the junction contained 3 bases not matched to a gene. The CDR3 covers 15 residues. DNA for the CDR3: TGTGCCAGCAGTGACAGGGGGCGAATGAACACTGAAGCTTTCTTT. This translates into CASSDRGRMNTEAFF.

This rearrangement joins TRBV7-9 to TRBJ2-7; D might be TRBD1 (6 bases). The germline V and J ends were trimmed by 5 bases and 7 bases, with 12 bases remaining between them. This CDR3 has 12 amino acids. Germline assignment: CDR1 SEHNR and CDR2 FQNEAQ (reference sequence). Here the CDR3 reads CASSTYRAEQYF. The CDR3 DNA sequence: TGTGCCAGCAGCACCTACAGGGCGGAGCAGTACTTC.